The clone carrying this T cell receptor (beta chain) was observed many times. Its target is not known. The source of the sample is a study of T cells in Graves' hyperthyroidism and ophthalmopathy. About the study: Initial diagnosis, before any treatment, was when peripheral blood was collected. Findings of the study overall: A model of 13 V-J features distinguished ophthalmopathy from stable hyperthyroidism. The model made its ophthalmopathy prediction, and onset followed a median about 6 months later.

Isolation of PBMCs was performed on around 9.7 ml fresh peripheral blood. Amplification yielded TCR beta CDR3 regions, with RNA transcripts as the source. TCR CDR3 regions were first amplified by RT-PCR with HTBI primers. TCRdb re-called the multiplex PCR reads with MiXCR, one entry per CDR3 protein. This sample has roughly 650,000 distinct CDR3 sequences; 16% occur once, and the top ten carry about 3.5%. Sequencing input: blood. This clonotype was sampled from a woman in her 40s with Graves' ophthalmopathy.

The CDR3 loop is CASSLMRTGAGDEQFF. For the CDR3, the DNA is TGCGCCAGCAGCTTAATGAGGACAGGGGCGGGAGATGAGCAGTTCTTC. The chain combines TRBV5-1 with TRBJ2-1; 9 positions match TRBD1. The V gene end was trimmed by 2 bases and the J gene end by 8 bases; junction bases not matched to a gene: 11. CDR3 length equals 16 residues. Germline CDR1 reads SGHRS; CDR2 reads YFSETQ.